The 2 T cell receptor beta chains below all came from one sample that was sequenced in a study of shared clonotypes between healthy human individuals. Profiled with immunoSEQ multiplex PCR; TCRdb holds only in-frame clones, not every one. The data show over 2,000,000 clones, 93% seen once. Naive CD8 cells, CD45RO-negative and positively selected for CCR7, excluded terminally differentiated effector memory CD45RA+ cells. The sample comprised naive CD8+ T cells from PBMCs. These receptors were taken from a man between 18 and 35 years old in good health. Some clones in this sample may be carry-over from other donors' samples.

The CDR3 here is CASSFAGGFDEQYF. The CDR3 nucleotides read TGTGCCAGCAGCTTCGCCGGGGGTTTCGACGAGCAGTACTTC. The gene calls are TRBV13 and TRBJ2-7; tentatively, D is TRBD2 (6 bases). Germline V gene sequence: CDR1 PRHDT, CDR2 FYEKMQ (reference sequence). The CDR3 runs to 14 residues. The V end lost 3 bases, the J end lost 5 bases, and 14 bases lay between the germline ends.

This sequence joins TRBV5-1 and TRBJ2-2; maybe TRBD2 (5 bases). Trimming stripped 0 bases from V and 6 bases from J, with 6 bases between. CDR3 size: 13 residues. Germline loops: CDR1 SGHRS, CDR2 YFSETQ. The CDR3 DNA sequence: TGCGCCAGCAGCTTGGGGAGGCCCGGGGAGCTGTTTTTT. This encodes CASSLGRPGELFF.